This T cell receptor (beta chain) was captured in a study of radiotherapy plus CTLA-4 blockade in lung cancer. The wider study: Among all patients, approximately 18% showed objective responses, while 30% to 40% had disease control. Findings of the study overall: Dynamics of early blood T cell clones, together with interferon-beta, were reportedly the best predictors of response.

In regard to this clone: Its antigen is not identified.

Germline CDR1 reads LGHNA; CDR2 reads YNFKEQ. V was pared by 1 base and J by 1 base, with 14 bases between. This CDR3 is built from 17 residues. People whose metastatic non-small-cell lung cancer was chemo-refractory got focal radiation along with CTLA-4 blockade by ipilimumab. Repertoires were generated with immunoSEQ multiplex PCR, while TCRdb's copy carries only in-frame clones and drops some. The table records about 60,000 clones, around 81% of them present only once. The material was peripheral blood, obtained from a patient treated with radiotherapy plus ipilimumab. This TCR derives from a human donor with non-small cell lung cancer who had a partial response to radiotherapy plus ipilimumab. The rearrangement joins TRBV4-2 to TRBJ2-1, with a tentative D call TRBD1 (6 bases). CDR3 sequence reads: CASSQGGQGLSYNEQFF. The CDR3 DNA sequence: TGTGCCAGCAGCCAAGGAGGTCAGGGGCTATCCTACAATGAGCAGTTCTTC.